A selection of T cell receptor beta chains follows, all from one sample in a study of identical twins. TCRdb re-called the 5' RACE reads through MiXCR, storing one row per CDR3 protein. This table has 690,000 or so distinct CDR3 sequences, under 9% appearing once. The sample was also linked to a second study, of yellow fever vaccine responses in identical twins.

The source material was PBMCs. All receptors come from a woman under 30 in good health. The CDR3 runs from the conserved cysteine through the conserved F or W. D genes are given only for firm matches. Size is stated for part of the rows, as once, few or many counts, or as a class when the clone is expanded.

D: .; V: TRBV18; length: 13; J: TRBJ2-1; size: .; DNA: TGTGCCAGCTCACCTCGGCCAGACACTGAGCAGTTCTTC; CDR3: CASSPRPDTEQFF
D: .; V: TRBV6-1; length: 17; J: TRBJ2-7; size: few; DNA: TGTGCCAGCAGTGCACTGTCCTCGGGACATAGTACCTCCGAGCAGTACTTC; CDR3: CASSALSSGHSTSEQYF
D: TRBD1; V: TRBV3-1; length: 14; J: TRBJ1-1; size: many; DNA: TGTGCCAGCAGCCAAACCGGACAGGGGGCGCGGGCTTTCTTT; CDR3: CASSQTGQGARAFF
D: .; V: TRBV7-9; length: 14; J: TRBJ1-4; size: .; DNA: TGTGCCAGCAGCTTAGCGTCAAGAGATGAAAAACTGTTTTTT; CDR3: CASSLASRDEKLFF
D: .; V: TRBV29-1; length: 12; J: TRBJ2-7; size: .; DNA: TGCAGCGTTGCGGGGGACTCCTACGAGCAGTACTTC; CDR3: CSVAGDSYEQYF
D: .; V: TRBV3-1; length: 18; J: TRBJ2-3; size: .; DNA: TGTGCCCTCAGTTTCCCCACTAGTTCCAGGGAGATTCCAGATACGCAGTATTTT; CDR3: CALSFPTSSREIPDTQYF
D: .; V: TRBV29-1; length: 14; J: TRBJ2-5; size: .; DNA: TGCAGCGTTGAACTTTCGGGGGTACGGGCGACCCAGTACTTC; CDR3: CSVELSGVRATQYF
D: TRBD1; V: TRBV12-3/TRBV12-4; length: 17; J: TRBJ1-2; size: .; DNA: TGTGCCAGCAGTCCCTACGGGACAGGGGAAGGTATCTATGGCTACACCTTC; CDR3: CASSPYGTGEGIYGYTF
D: TRBD1; V: TRBV5-5; length: 15; J: TRBJ1-2; size: .; DNA: TGTGCCAGCAGCTTGTTGGCAGGGGGCGAATATGGCTACACCTTC; CDR3: CASSLLAGGEYGYTF
D: .; V: TRBV12-3/TRBV12-4; length: 14; J: TRBJ1-4; size: few; DNA: TGTGCCAGCAGTTCGGCGAGCTCGGGAGAAAAACTGTTTTTT; CDR3: CASSSASSGEKLFF
D: .; V: TRBV7-2; length: 14; J: TRBJ2-1; size: many; DNA: TGTGCCAGCAGCTTAGCGGAAGTTCACAATGAGCAGTTCTTC; CDR3: CASSLAEVHNEQFF